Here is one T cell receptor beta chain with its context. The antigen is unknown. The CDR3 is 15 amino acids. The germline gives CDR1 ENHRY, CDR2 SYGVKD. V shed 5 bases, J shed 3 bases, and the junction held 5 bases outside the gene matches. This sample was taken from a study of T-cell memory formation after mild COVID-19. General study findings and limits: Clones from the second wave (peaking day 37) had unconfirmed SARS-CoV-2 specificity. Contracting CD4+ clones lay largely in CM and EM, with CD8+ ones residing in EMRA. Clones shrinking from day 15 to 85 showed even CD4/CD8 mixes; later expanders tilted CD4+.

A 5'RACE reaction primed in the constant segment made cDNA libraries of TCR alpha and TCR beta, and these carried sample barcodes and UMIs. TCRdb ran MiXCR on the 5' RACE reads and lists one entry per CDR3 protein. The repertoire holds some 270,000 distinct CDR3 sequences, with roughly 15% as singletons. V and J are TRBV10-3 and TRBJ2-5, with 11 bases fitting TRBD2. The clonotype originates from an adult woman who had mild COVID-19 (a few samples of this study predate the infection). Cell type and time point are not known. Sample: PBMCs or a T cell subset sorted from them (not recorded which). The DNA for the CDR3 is TGTGCCATCAGTTCCGGGACTAGCGGTAAAGAGACCCAGTACTTC. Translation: CAISSGTSGKETQYF.